Below, one T cell receptor beta chain is given with its context. These data belong to a study of cytomegalovirus exposure and HLA in healthy donors. Study details: Earlier, roughly 120 million unique TCR beta sequences were recovered from about 179 million T cells by an analysis.

Primers: 60 Vbeta forward and 13 Jbeta reverse. Repertoires were generated with immunoSEQ multiplex PCR, while TCRdb's copy carries only in-frame clones and drops some. This table has approximately 140,000 clones, around 60% appearing once. All the people who gave samples were healthy bone marrow donors. The CDR3 consists of 14 residues. Germline V CDR1 and CDR2: SNHLY, FYNNEI. V lost 1 base, J lost 7 bases, and 11 bases lay in between. Sequenced input: PBMCs. This TCR was recovered from a woman aged 55-70 years in good health and CMV-seropositive. This rearrangement joins TRBV2 to TRBJ1-5; D remains unclear. The CDR3 sequence is CASSEELRGQPQHF. Written as DNA, the CDR3 is TGTGCCAGCAGTGAAGAGCTCCGCGGGCAGCCCCAGCATTTT.